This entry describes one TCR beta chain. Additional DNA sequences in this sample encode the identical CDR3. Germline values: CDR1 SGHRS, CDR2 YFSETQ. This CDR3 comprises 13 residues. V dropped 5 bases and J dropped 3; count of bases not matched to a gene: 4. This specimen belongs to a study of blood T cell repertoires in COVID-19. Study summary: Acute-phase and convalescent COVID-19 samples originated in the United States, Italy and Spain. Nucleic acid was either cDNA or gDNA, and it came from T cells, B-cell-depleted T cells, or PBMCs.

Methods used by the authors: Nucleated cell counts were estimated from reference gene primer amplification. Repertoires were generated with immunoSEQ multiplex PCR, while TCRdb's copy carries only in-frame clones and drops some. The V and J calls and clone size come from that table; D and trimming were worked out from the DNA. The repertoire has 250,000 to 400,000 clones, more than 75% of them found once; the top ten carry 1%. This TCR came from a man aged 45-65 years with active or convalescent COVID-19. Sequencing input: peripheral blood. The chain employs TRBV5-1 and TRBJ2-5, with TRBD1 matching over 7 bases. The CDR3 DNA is TGCGCCAGCAGTTCGGGACAGAAAGAGACCCAGTACTTC. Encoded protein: CASSSGQKETQYF.